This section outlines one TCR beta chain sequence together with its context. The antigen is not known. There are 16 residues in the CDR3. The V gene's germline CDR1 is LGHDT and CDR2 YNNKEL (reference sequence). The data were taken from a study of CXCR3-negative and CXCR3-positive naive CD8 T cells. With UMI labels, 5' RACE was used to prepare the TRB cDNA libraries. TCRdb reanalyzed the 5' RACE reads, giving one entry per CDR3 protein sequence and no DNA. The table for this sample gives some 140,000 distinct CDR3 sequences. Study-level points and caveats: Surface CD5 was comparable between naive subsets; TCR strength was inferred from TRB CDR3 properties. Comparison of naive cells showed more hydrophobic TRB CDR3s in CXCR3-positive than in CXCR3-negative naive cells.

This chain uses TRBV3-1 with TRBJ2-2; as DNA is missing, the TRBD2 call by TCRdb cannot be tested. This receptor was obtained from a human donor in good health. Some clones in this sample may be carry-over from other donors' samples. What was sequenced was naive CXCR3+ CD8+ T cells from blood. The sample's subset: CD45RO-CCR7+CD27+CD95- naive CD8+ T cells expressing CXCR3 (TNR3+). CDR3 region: CASRGVGTLNTGELFF.